The 10 T cell receptor beta chains presented below share a single source sample, sequenced in a study of T cells in women clearing cervical HPV infection (dated by TCRdb to 2016 to 2018). Libraries were built with the immunoSEQ multiplex PCR assay. The clones in this table, taken by TCRdb from immuneACCESS, are in-frame only. Not every clone is retained; where verified, under half of the shortfall comes from an unresolved V gene, and the cause of the rest is unknown. The table for this sample records 25,000 to 35,000 clones. About 7.1% of the sample belongs to the ten largest clones. What was sequenced was blood buffy coat. These receptors all stem from a woman aged 18 to 75 with a cervical HPV16 infection that either progressed to CIN3+ or cleared (not recorded which).

Remarks on this clone: Read sequence stops 3 residues before the CDR3 end, and the germline J gene provides the missing end. J is TRBJ1-2 and V is TRBV5-3; no definite D call. TRBV5-3 is sorted into the ORF group, with uncertain function. CDR3 length: 15 amino acids. The ends were cut back, 2 bases at V and 2 bases at J, with 13 bases in the middle. The DNA read from the CDR3 is TGTGCCAGAAGCTTCCGACAAGACCTCAACTATGGC. Translating gives CARSFRQDLNYG. The CDR3 reads in full as CARSFRQDLNYGYTF.

To note about this clone: The read ends 3 residues before the CDR3 terminus; that terminus is restored from the germline J gene. V and J are TRBV12-3 or TRBV12-4 and TRBJ2-7; 7 bases match TRBD1. The CDR3 loop spans 12 amino acids. The trim removed 5 bases at V and 6 bases at J, leaving 4 bases unmatched. The DNA read from the CDR3 is TGTGCCAGCAGTCAAACAGGGGCCGAG. Its translation is CASSQTGAE. The whole CDR3 region reads CASSQTGAEQYF.

On this clone itself: The read halts 3 residues ahead of the CDR3 end, with the missing end drawn from the germline J gene. The chain carries TRBV6-1 and TRBJ1-2; 7 positions match TRBD1. J lost 2 bases, V lost 2 bases, and 11 bases had no gene match. The CDR3 loop spans 17 amino acids. Germline V CDR1 and CDR2: MNHNS, SASEGT. CDR3: CASSEKGGATLNYGYTF. The sequenced part of the CDR3 DNA is TGTGCCAGCAGTGAAAAAGGGGGCGCGACACTCAACTATGGC.

With respect to this clone: Sequencing ends 3 residues short of the CDR3 end; the germline J gene provides the rest. The chain has TRBV5-8 and TRBJ1-6, with 7 bases that match TRBD1. There are 14 residues in the CDR3. CDR1 and CDR2 from the germline V gene are SGHTS and YDEGEE. The trim removed 7 bases at V and 7 bases at J, leaving 8 bases unmatched. The chain's CDR3 is CASSLGQRNSPLHF. The DNA read from the CDR3 is TGTGCCAGCTCATTGGGACAGCGAAATTCACCC.

With respect to this clone: Read data end 3 residues before the CDR3 end; the end is taken from the germline J gene. V usage is TRBV30 and J usage is TRBJ2-1; TRBD1 matches 7 bases. This CDR3 comprises 14 residues. V shed 4 bases, J shed 4 bases, and the junction held 7 bases outside the gene matches. Germline-derived CDR1 and CDR2 are GTSNPN and SVGIG (reference sequence). The DNA read from the CDR3 is TGTGCCTGGACTCGGGACAGCTATTACAATGAG. Translation: CAWTRDSYYNE. The complete CDR3 reads CAWTRDSYYNEQFF.

About this clone: The CDR3 end is not reached by the read, which stops 3 residues before it; the germline J gene fills it in. V is TRBV5-1 and J is TRBJ2-7; 7 positions match TRBD1. The CDR3 length is 14 residues. J lost 2 bases, V lost 3 bases, and 5 bases had no gene match. The V gene's germline CDR1 is SGHRS and CDR2 YFSETQ. The CDR3 sequence: CASSSTGTAYEQYF. CDR3 DNA, as far as it was read: TGCGCCAGCAGCTCTACCGGGACAGCCTACGAG.

Of note for this clone: The junction shows a germline mismatch at one end, possibly a read error. The read ends 3 residues early relative to the CDR3; the germline J gene fills the gap. The chain has TRBV6-1 and TRBJ2-7; 12 positions match TRBD1. Germline V gene data show CDR1 as MNHNS and CDR2 as SASEGT. This CDR3 spans 16 amino acids. The CDR3 loop reads CASSKARGQGADEQYF. The part of the CDR3 DNA that was read is TGTGCCAGCAGTAAAGCGAGGGGACAGGGGGCAGACGAG.

This CDR3 is CSVVSGVATEAFF. The sequenced part of the CDR3 DNA is TGCAGCGTTGTTTCAGGGGTGGCCACTGAA. The rearrangement links TRBV29-1 to TRBJ1-1, with a weak D call TRBD1 (6 bases). From the germline J gene comes the end of the CDR3, since the read stops 3 residues before it. Germline V CDR1 and CDR2: SQVTM, ANQGSEA. Trimming took 4 bases from V and 4 from J, leaving 13 bases between them. CDR3 length equals 13 residues.

In the case of this clone: The CDR3 end falls 3 residues outside the read, so it is completed with the germline J gene. The chain recombines TRBV4-1 with TRBJ2-7; no clear D. This CDR3 spans 14 amino acids. Germline CDR1 MGHRA, CDR2 YSYEKL. Trimming shortened V by 0 bases and J by 2 bases, and 8 bases separated the two germline ends. The part of the CDR3 DNA that was read is TGCGCCAGCAGCCAAGATCCGGGTACCTACGAG. It yields the protein CASSQDPGTYE. Given in full, the CDR3 is CASSQDPGTYEQYF.

The CDR3 sequence: CASSESTGGNSPLHF. CDR3 DNA, as far as it was read: TGCGCCAGCAGTGAGTCGACAGGGGGCAATTCACCC. This sequence joins TRBV10-1 and TRBJ1-6; 10 bases fit TRBD1. Coverage ceases 3 residues before the CDR3 finishes, and the germline J gene fills in the end. The V gene's germline CDR1 is WNHNN and CDR2 SYGVQD (reference sequence). V was pared by 0 bases and J by 7 bases, with 0 bases of the junction left unmatched. The CDR3 consists of 15 residues.